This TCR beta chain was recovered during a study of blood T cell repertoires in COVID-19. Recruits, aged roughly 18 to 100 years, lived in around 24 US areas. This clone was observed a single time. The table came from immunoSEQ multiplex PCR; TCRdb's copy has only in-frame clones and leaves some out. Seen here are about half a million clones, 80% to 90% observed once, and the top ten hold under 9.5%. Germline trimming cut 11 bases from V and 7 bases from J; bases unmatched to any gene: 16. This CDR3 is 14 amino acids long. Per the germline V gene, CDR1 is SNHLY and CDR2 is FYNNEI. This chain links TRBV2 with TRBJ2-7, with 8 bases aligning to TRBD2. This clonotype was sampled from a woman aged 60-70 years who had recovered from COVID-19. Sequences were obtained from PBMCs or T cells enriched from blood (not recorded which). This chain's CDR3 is CASGGQITPFEQYV. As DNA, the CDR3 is TGTGCCTCGGGAGGGCAGATAACCCCCTTTGAGCAGTACGTC.